Listed below are T cell receptor beta chains from one sample, sequenced in a study of identifying expanded T cells in peripheral blood. Repertoires were generated with immunoSEQ multiplex PCR, while TCRdb's copy carries only in-frame clones and drops some. The table shows approximately 59,000 clones, with roughly 89% occurring only once. The material sequenced was blood. Source of these receptors: a person between 18 and 69 years old in good health. Each CDR3 is given with its conserved first and last residue. A D gene is named only where the DNA matches it firmly. Only part of the rows carry a size: once, few, many, or a class if the clone is expanded.

d_gene: -; v_gene: TRBV27; abundance: -; j_gene: TRBJ2-1; CDR3aa: CASKYGRRNNEQFF; CDR3nt: TGTGCCAGCAAGTACGGAAGGAGAAACAATGAGCAGTTCTTC
d_gene: TRBD2; v_gene: TRBV7-2; abundance: -; j_gene: TRBJ2-3; CDR3aa: CASSLDWSAGVSTDTQYF; CDR3nt: TGTGCCAGCAGCTTAGATTGGTCAGCGGGGGTATCCACAGATACGCAGTATTTT
d_gene: TRBD1; v_gene: TRBV11-2; abundance: -; j_gene: TRBJ2-7; CDR3aa: CASSSDRGGYEQYF; CDR3nt: TGTGCCAGCAGCTCAGACAGGGGCGGGTACGAGCAGTACTTC
d_gene: -; v_gene: TRBV7-3; abundance: -; j_gene: TRBJ2-3; CDR3aa: CASRGGTDTQYF; CDR3nt: TGTGCCAGCAGGGGGGGCACAGATACGCAGTATTTT
d_gene: -; v_gene: TRBV6-1; abundance: -; j_gene: TRBJ1-4; CDR3aa: CASSAPGLPNEKLFF; CDR3nt: TGTGCCAGCAGTGCGCCGGGCCTCCCTAATGAAAAACTGTTTTTT
d_gene: TRBD1; v_gene: TRBV18; abundance: -; j_gene: TRBJ1-2; CDR3aa: CASSPPSPGGDYGYTF; CDR3nt: TGTGCCAGCTCACCACCGAGCCCAGGGGGAGACTATGGCTACACCTTC
d_gene: -; v_gene: TRBV18; abundance: -; j_gene: TRBJ2-3; CDR3aa: CASSPRGLTEDTQYF; CDR3nt: TGTGCCAGCTCACCACGGGGCCTTACCGAGGATACGCAGTATTTT
d_gene: -; v_gene: TRBV29-1; abundance: -; j_gene: TRBJ2-5; CDR3aa: CSVVGEAWETQYF; CDR3nt: TGCAGCGTTGTGGGGGAGGCCTGGGAGACCCAGTACTTC
d_gene: -; v_gene: TRBV9; abundance: few; j_gene: TRBJ2-3; CDR3aa: CASSVDGSSTDTQYF; CDR3nt: TGTGCCAGCAGCGTAGACGGATCTAGCACAGATACGCAGTATTTT
d_gene: TRBD1; v_gene: TRBV15; abundance: -; j_gene: TRBJ2-5; CDR3aa: CATSRDQSGQGVETQYF; CDR3nt: TGTGCCACCAGCAGAGATCAGTCGGGACAGGGCGTAGAGACCCAGTACTTC
d_gene: TRBD2; v_gene: TRBV7-6; abundance: -; j_gene: TRBJ2-5; CDR3aa: CASSAGTSDLETQYF; CDR3nt: TGTGCCAGCAGCGCCGGGACTAGCGACCTGGAGACCCAGTACTTC
d_gene: -; v_gene: TRBV19; abundance: -; j_gene: TRBJ2-7; CDR3aa: CASSPKGGALNEQYF; CDR3nt: TGTGCCAGTAGTCCAAAAGGGGGGGCCCTTAACGAGCAGTACTTC
d_gene: -; v_gene: TRBV2; abundance: -; j_gene: TRBJ1-1; CDR3aa: CASRGGTEAFF; CDR3nt: TGTGCCAGCAGAGGAGGGACTGAAGCTTTCTTT
d_gene: TRBD2; v_gene: TRBV7-9; abundance: -; j_gene: TRBJ2-7; CDR3aa: CASSPSGGAYEQYF; CDR3nt: TGTGCCAGCAGCCCCTCCGGGGGGGCCTACGAGCAGTACTTC
d_gene: TRBD2; v_gene: TRBV5-3; abundance: -; j_gene: TRBJ2-2; CDR3aa: CARSLGTSGLSRGTGELFF; CDR3nt: TGTGCCAGAAGCTTGGGGACTAGCGGGCTTTCAAGGGGGACCGGGGAGCTGTTTTTT
d_gene: TRBD2; v_gene: TRBV5-1; abundance: -; j_gene: TRBJ2-3; CDR3aa: CASSLGILAGASTDTQYF; CDR3nt: TGCGCCAGCAGCTTGGGGATACTAGCGGGGGCTAGCACAGATACGCAGTATTTT
d_gene: -; v_gene: TRBV7-9; abundance: once; j_gene: TRBJ2-3; CDR3aa: CASTTGVDTQYF; CDR3nt: TGTGCCAGCACGACGGGGGTGGATACGCAGTATTTT
d_gene: -; v_gene: TRBV28; abundance: few; j_gene: TRBJ2-7; CDR3aa: CASSLKYEQYF; CDR3nt: TGTGCCAGCAGTTTAAAGTACGAGCAGTACTTC
d_gene: -; v_gene: TRBV28; abundance: -; j_gene: TRBJ2-7; CDR3aa: CASSFGGTTYEQYF; CDR3nt: TGTGCCAGCAGTTTCGGCGGGACGACCTACGAGCAGTACTTC
d_gene: TRBD2; v_gene: TRBV19; abundance: -; j_gene: TRBJ2-1; CDR3aa: CASSMRLAGYRDEQFF; CDR3nt: TGTGCCAGTAGTATGCGACTAGCGGGATACAGGGATGAGCAGTTCTTC
d_gene: TRBD2; v_gene: TRBV2; abundance: -; j_gene: TRBJ2-3; CDR3aa: CASRRTSQADTQYF; CDR3nt: TGTGCCAGCAGGAGGACTAGCCAGGCAGATACGCAGTATTTT
d_gene: -; v_gene: TRBV29-1; abundance: -; j_gene: TRBJ1-1; CDR3aa: CSVVGWNTEAFF; CDR3nt: TGCAGCGTTGTAGGCTGGAACACTGAAGCTTTCTTT
d_gene: TRBD1; v_gene: TRBV7-9; abundance: -; j_gene: TRBJ2-5; CDR3aa: CASSFRDRGLETQYF; CDR3nt: TGTGCCAGCAGCTTCCGGGACAGGGGGCTTGAGACCCAGTACTTC
d_gene: TRBD2; v_gene: TRBV4-3; abundance: -; j_gene: TRBJ2-7; CDR3aa: CASSQELAGAYFYEQYF; CDR3nt: TGCGCCAGCAGCCAAGAACTAGCGGGGGCCTACTTCTACGAGCAGTACTTC
d_gene: TRBD1; v_gene: TRBV15; abundance: -; j_gene: TRBJ1-6; CDR3aa: CATREQGNSPLHF; CDR3nt: TGTGCCACCAGAGAACAGGGGAATTCACCCCTCCACTTT
d_gene: -; v_gene: TRBV13; abundance: -; j_gene: TRBJ2-7; CDR3aa: CASSLRGPVGEQYF; CDR3nt: TGTGCCAGCAGCTTGCGGGGCCCGGTCGGCGAGCAGTACTTC
d_gene: TRBD2; v_gene: TRBV4-3; abundance: -; j_gene: TRBJ2-7; CDR3aa: CASSQDGLAGYEQYF; CDR3nt: TGCGCCAGCAGCCAAGATGGTCTAGCGGGATACGAGCAGTACTTC
d_gene: TRBD2; v_gene: TRBV4-3; abundance: -; j_gene: TRBJ2-2; CDR3aa: CASRRTGGPSGTGELFF; CDR3nt: TGCGCCAGCAGAAGAACGGGAGGGCCCTCGGGGACCGGGGAGCTGTTTTTT
d_gene: -; v_gene: TRBV21-1; abundance: -; j_gene: TRBJ1-5; CDR3aa: CASSPGTGGSQPQHF; CDR3nt: TGTGCCAGCAGCCCCGGGACAGGGGGGAGTCAGCCCCAGCATTTT
d_gene: -; v_gene: TRBV25-1; abundance: -; j_gene: TRBJ1-5; CDR3aa: CASSEPGTVGQPQHF; CDR3nt: TGTGCCAGCAGTGAACCCGGGACGGTAGGTCAGCCCCAGCATTTT
d_gene: TRBD1; v_gene: TRBV5-1; abundance: -; j_gene: TRBJ2-7; CDR3aa: CASNSVGQGGEQYF; CDR3nt: TGCGCCAGCAACTCCGTAGGACAGGGAGGCGAGCAGTACTTC
d_gene: -; v_gene: TRBV12-2; abundance: -; j_gene: TRBJ1-5; CDR3aa: CASRRCGDTYSNQPQHF; CDR3nt: TGTGCAAGTCGCCGATGCGGGGATACGTATAGCAATCAGCCCCAGCATTTT
d_gene: -; v_gene: TRBV11-2; abundance: -; j_gene: TRBJ2-3; CDR3aa: CASSVDADTQYF; CDR3nt: TGTGCCAGCAGCGTCGATGCAGATACGCAGTATTTT
d_gene: TRBD1; v_gene: TRBV7-2; abundance: -; j_gene: TRBJ1-1; CDR3aa: CASSAFRDSEAFF; CDR3nt: TGTGCCAGCAGCGCATTCCGGGACAGTGAAGCTTTCTTT
d_gene: TRBD2; v_gene: TRBV5-1; abundance: -; j_gene: TRBJ2-3; CDR3aa: CASSSASGETDTQYF; CDR3nt: TGCGCCAGCAGCTCAGCTAGCGGGGAGACAGATACGCAGTATTTT
d_gene: -; v_gene: TRBV12-2; abundance: -; j_gene: TRBJ1-5; CDR3aa: CASRSRGGGTRQPQHF; CDR3nt: TGTGCAAGTCGCTCCCGTGGCGGGGGGACGAGGCAGCCCCAGCATTTT
d_gene: -; v_gene: TRBV9; abundance: -; j_gene: TRBJ2-5; CDR3aa: CASSGGGETQYF; CDR3nt: TGTGCCAGCAGCGGGGGAGGAGAGACCCAGTACTTC
d_gene: -; v_gene: TRBV5-4; abundance: -; j_gene: TRBJ2-3; CDR3aa: CASSLGVLSSRTDTQYF; CDR3nt: TGTGCCAGCAGCTTGGGGGTTCTTAGTTCCCGCACAGATACGCAGTATTTT
d_gene: TRBD1; v_gene: TRBV9; abundance: -; j_gene: TRBJ2-3; CDR3aa: CASSLEPGQGGSTDTQYF; CDR3nt: TGTGCCAGCAGCCTGGAGCCGGGACAGGGGGGTTCAACAGATACGCAGTATTTT
d_gene: TRBD1; v_gene: TRBV29-1; abundance: -; j_gene: TRBJ1-6; CDR3aa: CSVGTGGNSPLHF; CDR3nt: TGCAGCGTCGGGACAGGGGGCAATTCACCCCTCCACTTT
d_gene: TRBD2; v_gene: TRBV28; abundance: -; j_gene: TRBJ2-1; CDR3aa: CASSLLAGTNTYNEQFF; CDR3nt: TGTGCCAGCAGTTTGCTAGCGGGCACTAACACCTACAATGAGCAGTTCTTC
d_gene: TRBD1; v_gene: TRBV18; abundance: -; j_gene: TRBJ1-5; CDR3aa: CASSLGQGPLHF; CDR3nt: TGTGCCAGCTCACTTGGACAGGGGCCGCTGCATTTT
d_gene: -; v_gene: TRBV7-6; abundance: -; j_gene: TRBJ1-1; CDR3aa: CASSWTRENTEAFF; CDR3nt: TGTGCCAGCAGCTGGACGAGAGAGAACACTGAAGCTTTCTTT
d_gene: -; v_gene: TRBV6-6; abundance: -; j_gene: TRBJ1-2; CDR3aa: CASTRDGYGYTF; CDR3nt: TGTGCCAGCACCCGGGACGGGTATGGCTACACCTTC
d_gene: -; v_gene: TRBV5-1; abundance: -; j_gene: TRBJ2-2; CDR3aa: CASSWGPSGTGELFF; CDR3nt: TGCGCCAGCAGCTGGGGACCCTCGGGCACCGGGGAGCTGTTTTTT
d_gene: -; v_gene: TRBV5-1; abundance: many; j_gene: TRBJ1-6; CDR3aa: CASSLAPGDNSPLHF; CDR3nt: TGCGCCAGCAGCTTGGCGCCAGGGGATAATTCACCCCTCCACTTT
d_gene: TRBD1; v_gene: TRBV19; abundance: -; j_gene: TRBJ1-2; CDR3aa: CASSDLIRDRDYGYTF; CDR3nt: TGTGCCAGTAGCGACTTGATCCGGGACAGAGACTATGGCTACACCTTC
d_gene: -; v_gene: TRBV19; abundance: -; j_gene: TRBJ1-1; CDR3aa: CASNPTANTEAFF; CDR3nt: TGTGCCAGTAACCCGACAGCGAACACTGAAGCTTTCTTT
d_gene: TRBD1; v_gene: TRBV30; abundance: -; j_gene: TRBJ2-5; CDR3aa: CAHRGRLQETQYF; CDR3nt: TGTGCCCACAGGGGGCGACTTCAAGAGACCCAGTACTTC
d_gene: TRBD2; v_gene: TRBV5-1; abundance: -; j_gene: TRBJ2-7; CDR3aa: CASSLVPRGDYEQYF; CDR3nt: TGCGCCAGCAGCTTGGTACCACGGGGGGACTACGAGCAGTACTTC
d_gene: TRBD2; v_gene: TRBV28; abundance: -; j_gene: TRBJ2-1; CDR3aa: CASSETGLAGRYNEQFF; CDR3nt: TGTGCCAGCAGTGAAACCGGACTAGCGGGACGCTACAATGAGCAGTTCTTC
d_gene: TRBD1; v_gene: TRBV19; abundance: -; j_gene: TRBJ1-2; CDR3aa: CASSILGTDGYTF; CDR3nt: TGTGCCAGTAGTATCCTTGGGACAGACGGCTACACCTTC